A single sample gave rise to the 22 T cell receptor beta chains below, sequenced in a study of T-cell memory formation after mild COVID-19. TCRdb called the 5' RACE reads again in MiXCR, with one record for every CDR3 protein. Found here are a few hundred thousand distinct CDR3 sequences, under 25% of them singletons; the top ten hold approximately 12%. Sequenced sample: PBMCs or a T cell subset sorted from them (not recorded which). These receptor sequences come from an adult woman who had mild COVID-19 (a few samples of this study predate the infection). Cell type and time point are not known.

This clonotype was observed many times. The chain links TRBV7-2 to TRBJ2-5; D gene ambiguous. The CDR3 covers 13 residues. CDR1 is SGHTA and CDR2 is FQGNSA in the germline V gene. The ends were cut back, 3 bases at V and 2 bases at J, with 7 bases in the middle. The CDR3 sequence: CASSFSGQETQYF. In DNA, the CDR3 is TGTGCCAGCAGCTTTTCGGGTCAAGAGACCCAGTACTTC.

The CDR3 DNA reads as TGTGCCAGCAGCTTAGGGGGACAGGCCAGAGAAGCTTTCTTT. It yields the protein CASSLGGQAREAFF. The chain combines TRBV7-6 with TRBJ1-1; 8 nucleotides line up with TRBD1. Germline CDR1 reads SGHVS; CDR2 reads FNYEAQ. After removal of 1 base from V and 8 bases from J, the junction contained 6 bases not matched to a gene. This CDR3 region has 14 residues. Full variable domain (remainder filled in from reference TRBV7-6 and TRBJ1-1): GAGVSQSPRYKVTKRGQDVALRCDPISGHVSLYWYRQALGQGPEFLTYFNYEAQQDKSGLPNDRFSAERPEGSISTLTIQRTEQRDSAMYRCASSLGGQAREAFFGQGTRLTVV.

There are a few counts of this clonotype. Mismatch with germline at one junction end may stem from a read error. This chain uses TRBV7-2 with TRBJ1-4; D is uncertain. Germline CDR1 SGHTA, CDR2 FQGNSA. This CDR3 has 13 residues. CDR3 residues: CANSLGPGEKLFF. In DNA, the CDR3 is TGTGCCAACAGCTTAGGCCCGGGGGAAAAACTGTTTTTT. Combining the CDR3 with reference TRBV7-2 and TRBJ1-4 gives the whole variable domain GAGVSQSPSNKVTEKGKDVELRCDPISGHTALYWYRQSLGQGLEFLIYFQGNSAPDKSGLPSDRFSAERTGGSVSTLTIQRTQQEDSAVYLCANSLGPGEKLFFGSGTQLSVL.

The CDR3 reads CASSSAARGTQYF. CDR3 DNA sequence: TGTGCCAGCAGCTCCGCCGCGCGAGGGACCCAGTACTTC. The rearrangement links TRBV7-2 to TRBJ2-5; D ambiguous. The CDR3 has 13 amino acids. V shed 4 bases and J shed 7 bases, with 13 bases lying between them. Per germline, CDR1 SGHTA and CDR2 FQGNSA.

The V and J genes are TRBV14 and TRBJ2-3; TRBD1 aligns across 7 bases. J gave up 1 base and V 4 bases, and 8 bases lay outside the gene matches. The CDR3 extends over 16 amino acids. Germline CDR1 and CDR2: SGHDN and FVKESK. CDR3 residues: CASSLPTGLGTDTQYF. CDR3 coding DNA: TGTGCCAGCAGCCTTCCGACAGGGTTGGGCACAGATACGCAGTATTTT.

A few counts support this clonotype. The chain carries TRBV7-6 and TRBJ2-1; TRBD2 matches 9 bases. Germline assignment: CDR1 SGHVS and CDR2 FNYEAQ. There are 16 residues in the CDR3. The junction had 8 bases not matched to a gene; V was cut back by 2 bases and J by 6 bases. The CDR3 DNA reads TGTGCCAGCAGCTTATCCGGCGGGGGGGCTTCCAATGAGCAGTTCTTC. Its protein is CASSLSGGGASNEQFF.

The chain has TRBV7-9 and TRBJ1-5, with D perhaps TRBD1 (6 bases). In germline, CDR1 is SEHNR, CDR2 FQNEAQ (reference sequence). Trimming took 3 bases from V and 6 from J, leaving 9 bases between them. CDR3 length: 13 residues. The CDR3 region has the DNA TGTGCCAGCAGCTTGGTACAGGGTCAGCCCCAGCATTTT. Protein product: CASSLVQGQPQHF.

This sequence joins TRBV7-9 and TRBJ2-5, with a weak D call TRBD1 (6 bases). CDR3 length: 15 residues. Deletions cut 5 bases from V and 1 base from J, with 14 bases between. Per the germline V gene, CDR1 is SEHNR and CDR2 is FQNEAQ (reference sequence). CDR3 amino acids: CASSPTWTAQETQYF. The CDR3 nucleotides read TGTGCCAGCAGCCCAACTTGGACAGCCCAAGAGACCCAGTACTTC.

The rearrangement joins TRBV7-9 to TRBJ2-7; D unclear. The CDR3 spans 13 residues. The V end was cut by 3 bases, the J end by 6 bases, with 12 bases between. Germline V gene sequence: CDR1 SEHNR, CDR2 FQNEAQ (reference sequence). CDR3 sequence (DNA): TGTGCCAGCAGCTTCATATACGGAAGCGAGCAGTACTTC. Translating it yields CASSFIYGSEQYF.

The chain couples TRBV12-3 or TRBV12-4 to TRBJ2-1; weak D call: TRBD2 (6 bases). CDR3 size: 17 residues. V shed 7 bases and J shed 0 bases, with 19 bases lying between them. This chain's CDR3 is CASNRGLGLSSYNEQFF. As DNA, the CDR3 is TGTGCCAGCAACCGGGGGTTGGGCCTCAGCTCCTACAATGAGCAGTTCTTC.

This clonotype turned up a few times. The chain couples TRBV29-1 to TRBJ2-3; 9 bases line up with TRBD1. The CDR3 has 19 residues. J lost 1 base, V lost 6 bases, and 20 bases had no gene match. Germline V gene data show CDR1 as SQVTM and CDR2 as ANQGSEA. The CDR3: CSVVPGTGFGTARTDTQYF. The CDR3 DNA reads as TGCAGCGTCGTCCCCGGGACAGGGTTTGGTACGGCCCGCACAGATACGCAGTATTTT.

A word on this clonotype: One junction end disagrees with the germline gene, perhaps due to a read error. The rearrangement uses TRBV3-1 and TRBJ2-5; perhaps D is TRBD1 or TRBD2 (5 bases each). The CDR3 consists of 12 residues. CDR1 and CDR2 (germline): LGHDT, YNNKEL (reference sequence). CDR3 bases: TGTGCCAGCAGCCTACACCTGACGGGGACCCTCTTC. Translation: CASSLHLTGTLF.

The rearrangement links TRBV24-1 to TRBJ2-3; 10 bases fit TRBD2. The V gene's germline CDR1 is KGHDR and CDR2 SFDVKD. The V gene end was trimmed by 1 base and the J gene end by 0 bases; junction bases not matched to a gene: 3. This CDR3 spans 17 amino acids. The CDR3 sequence: CATSDLGLAASTDTQYF. The CDR3 region has the DNA TGTGCCACCAGTGATTTAGGACTAGCGGCTAGCACAGATACGCAGTATTTT.

This clonotype has more than one count but fewer than ten. The chain combines TRBV19 with TRBJ1-6, with a possible D match to TRBD1 (5 bases). The germline V gene has CDR1 LNHDA and CDR2 SQIVND (reference sequence). This CDR3 has 14 residues. V lost 3 bases, J lost 6 bases, and 9 bases lay in between. CDR3 sequence (DNA): TGTGCCAGTAGTATCGGGGCGTCTAATTCACCCCTCCACTTT. Its translation: CASSIGASNSPLHF.

The chain couples TRBV7-8 to TRBJ2-7; D unresolved. Germline V gene sequence: CDR1 SGHVS, CDR2 FQNEAQ. Trimming cost V 2 bases and J 1 base, with 18 bases left between them. This CDR3 has 17 residues. In DNA, the CDR3 is TGTGCCAGCAGCTTATCGGGCAGCGCCCTTAGTTCCTACGAGCAGTACTTC. Its protein product is CASSLSGSALSSYEQYF.

This chain connects TRBV10-3 to TRBJ2-5; TRBD2 matches 11 bases. V lost 0 bases, J lost 0 bases, and 9 bases stayed unmatched. Looked up from germline, CDR1 is ENHRY and CDR2 is SYGVKD. The CDR3 contains 19 residues. CDR3 sequence (DNA): TGTGCCATCAGTGAGTCGAGGCTAGCGGGGGGCCGCTACCAAGAGACCCAGTACTTC. It is translated as CAISESRLAGGRYQETQYF.

This clonotype was picked up a small number of times. The chain employs TRBV24-1 and TRBJ2-3; weak D call: TRBD2 (5 bases). V lost 4 bases to trimming and J lost 4 bases, with 17 bases between them. This CDR3 region has 16 residues. Germline V gene lookup returns CDR1 KGHDR and CDR2 SFDVKD. The CDR3: CATSDLATTDPDTQYF. CDR3 coding DNA: TGTGCCACCAGTGACTTAGCGACAACCGACCCAGATACGCAGTATTTT.

The rearrangement uses TRBV11-3 and TRBJ2-7; 8 positions match TRBD2. J gave up 3 bases and V 5 bases, and 9 bases lay outside the gene matches. Per germline, CDR1 SGHNT and CDR2 YENEEA. The CDR3 has 15 residues. Here the CDR3 DNA reads TGTGCCAGCAGCCAATTACTAGCGGTCGACTACGAGCAGTACTTC. Its protein is CASSQLLAVDYEQYF.

This clonotype has just a few counts. The chain links TRBV29-1 to TRBJ2-2, with 14 nucleotides matching TRBD2. The CDR3 is made up of 14 amino acids. Germline assignment: CDR1 SQVTM and CDR2 ANQGSEA. Trimming took 4 bases from V and 7 from J; bases not matched to a gene: 2. The CDR3 loop is CSVAGLAGDGELFF. In nucleotides, the CDR3 is TGCAGCGTTGCGGGACTAGCGGGAGACGGGGAGCTGTTTTTT.

The rearrangement joins TRBV3-1 to TRBJ1-5, with D perhaps TRBD1 (5 bases). V lost 1 base and J lost 7, with 14 bases in between. CDR3 size: 15 residues. Germline V gene data show CDR1 as LGHDT and CDR2 as YNNKEL (reference sequence). CDR3 coding DNA: TGTGCCAGCAGCCAAGCTACGGGGGGAGCCCAGCCCCAGCATTTT. Translated, it gives CASSQATGGAQPQHF.

The rearrangement links TRBV3-1 to TRBJ2-5; 9 nucleotides line up with TRBD1. The germline gives CDR1 LGHDT, CDR2 YNNKEL (reference sequence). This CDR3 comprises 18 residues. With V trimmed by 0 bases and J by 5 bases, 13 bases remained unmatched. For the CDR3, the DNA is TGTGCCAGCAGCCAAGAACGATATGGGACAGGGTGGAGGGAGACCCAGTACTTC. Its protein product is CASSQERYGTGWRETQYF.

This clonotype was seen a few times. The chain uses TRBV6-4 and TRBJ2-1; a weak D match, TRBD2 (7 bases). This CDR3 has 14 residues. Germline CDR1 is MRHNA and CDR2 is SNTAGT. Between the trimmed V and J ends, which lost 6 bases and 8 bases, there was a span of 17 bases. The CDR3 reads CASRGGGGSDEQFF. The CDR3 nucleotides are TGTGCCAGCAGGGGAGGGGGGGGCAGCGATGAGCAGTTCTTC.